The next 28 T cell receptor beta chains were all read from a single sample in a study of T cell responses to AZD1222 COVID-19 vaccine. Assay: immunoSEQ multiplex PCR; the TCRdb copy retains only in-frame clones and omits some. The top ten clones hold around 1.5% of a sample with about 140,000 clones, more than 90% of them seen once. The starting material was peripheral blood, obtained on day 0 of AZD1222 vaccination. Receptors originate from an adult in good health.

The chain links TRBV6-1 to TRBJ1-6, with 12 bases lining up with TRBD1. The CDR3 has 17 amino acids. The junction had 8 bases not matched to a gene; V was cut back by 4 bases and J by 7 bases. Germline CDR1 and CDR2: MNHNS and SASEGT. The chain's CDR3 is CASSGGQGAIENSPLHF. CDR3 coding DNA: TGTGCCAGCAGTGGGGGACAGGGGGCGATCGAAAATTCACCCCTCCACTTT.

V and J are TRBV6-4 and TRBJ2-1, with a tentative D call TRBD1 (6 bases). V was clipped by 3 bases and J by 0 bases, with 6 bases between them. The germline gives CDR1 MRHNA, CDR2 SNTAGT. The CDR3 consists of 14 residues. The CDR3 loop is CASSEDSSYNEQFF. The CDR3 DNA follows: TGTGCCAGCAGTGAGGACAGCTCCTACAATGAGCAGTTCTTC.

DNA of the CDR3: TGTGCCAGCAGTGAAGCAGGATATAATGGCTACACCTTC. This encodes CASSEAGYNGYTF. The V gene is TRBV6-1, the J gene TRBJ1-2; D is uncertain. The germline V and J ends were trimmed by 0 bases and 6 bases, with 8 bases remaining between them. The germline V gene has CDR1 MNHNS and CDR2 SASEGT. The CDR3 runs to 13 residues.

This clone is a singleton in its sample. The chain links TRBV27 to TRBJ2-1; D is unclear. Germline V gene lookup returns CDR1 MNHEY and CDR2 SMNVEV (reference sequence). This CDR3 spans 13 amino acids. V was shortened by 0 bases and J by 9 bases, with 9 bases between the two germline ends. CDR3 nucleotides: TGTGCCAGCAGTTTATCCCTGTACGGTGAGCAGTTCTTC. This gives the protein CASSLSLYGEQFF.

V gene TRBV19 combines with J gene TRBJ2-5; 11 nucleotides match TRBD1. V trimming: 5 bases; J trimming: 4 bases; junction bases outside the gene matches: 9. Germline assignment: CDR1 LNHDA and CDR2 SQIVND (reference sequence). The CDR3 is made up of 16 amino acids. In DNA, the CDR3 is TGTGCCAGTAGTTCGTCCCCCGGGACAGGGGGAGAGACCCAGTACTTC. Amino acid sequence: CASSSSPGTGGETQYF. Based on the CDR3 plus reference TRBV19 and TRBJ2-5, the full variable domain is DGGITQSPKYLFRKEGQNVTLSCEQNLNHDAMYWYRQDPGQGLRLIYYSQIVNDFQKGDIAEGYSVSREKKESFPLTVTSAQKNPTAFYLCASSSSPGTGGETQYFGPGTRLLVL.

This rearrangement joins TRBV11-1 to TRBJ2-3, with 8 bases fitting TRBD2. After removal of 5 bases from V and 6 bases from J, the junction contained 7 bases not matched to a gene. The CDR3 extends over 14 amino acids. Germline V gene lookup returns CDR1 SGHAT and CDR2 FQDESV (reference sequence). The CDR3 loop is CASSPQRGRDTQYF. CDR3 sequence (DNA): TGTGCCAGCAGCCCCCAGCGCGGGAGGGATACGCAGTATTTT.

The gene calls are TRBV27 and TRBJ2-3; D might be TRBD2 (5 bases). CDR1 and CDR2 from the germline V gene are MNHEY and SMNVEV (reference sequence). V gave up 5 bases and J gave up 6 bases, with 21 bases separating them. The CDR3 has 16 amino acids. This CDR3 is CASSHGRRPEFDTQYF. In DNA, the CDR3 is TGTGCCAGCAGTCACGGACGGAGGCCTGAGTTTGATACGCAGTATTTT.

The chain combines TRBV18 with TRBJ1-1, with 7 bases identical to TRBD1. Germline V gene sequence: CDR1 KGHSH, CDR2 LQKENI. The CDR3 extends over 14 amino acids. Trimming cost V 5 bases and J 7 bases; bases outside gene matches: 10. CDR3 nucleotides: TGTGCCAGCTCAAGCAACCGGGACAGATTTGAAGCTTTCTTT. Amino acid sequence: CASSSNRDRFEAFF.

This chain joins TRBV5-5 and TRBJ2-5; TRBD2 matches at 12 bases. This CDR3 spans 16 amino acids. V lost 0 bases to trimming and J lost 4 bases; unmatched junction nucleotides: 4. Germline CDR1 reads SGHKS; CDR2 reads YYEKEE (reference sequence). The CDR3 here is CASSLGLAGVGETQYF. As DNA, the CDR3 is TGTGCCAGCAGCTTGGGACTAGCGGGAGTCGGAGAGACCCAGTACTTC.

The chain is built from TRBV5-5 and TRBJ2-5, with D maybe TRBD2 (6 bases). The CDR3 is 14 residues long. Germline values: CDR1 SGHKS, CDR2 YYEKEE (reference sequence). Trimming cost V 6 bases and J 4 bases, with 16 bases left between them. CDR3: CASTLGGEGETQYF. The DNA for the CDR3 is TGTGCCAGCACCCTCGGGGGTGAGGGAGAGACCCAGTACTTC.

The V and J genes are TRBV5-1 and TRBJ1-2, with D perhaps TRBD1 (5 bases). The V end lost 5 bases, the J end lost 4 bases, and 12 bases lay between the germline ends. CDR1 SGHRS and CDR2 YFSETQ come from the germline V gene. The CDR3 length is 13 residues. The CDR3 reads CASRRWGSYGYTF. In nucleotides, the CDR3 is TGCGCCAGCAGGAGGTGGGGCTCCTATGGCTACACCTTC.

The genes are TRBV10-3 and TRBJ1-2; D is perhaps TRBD1 (6 bases). V shed 1 base and J shed 8 bases, with 17 bases lying between them. The CDR3 totals 15 residues. Germline V lookup: CDR1 ENHRY, CDR2 SYGVKD. The CDR3, as DNA: TGTGCCATCAGTGAGTGGAACAACAGGGTTCACGGCTACACCTTC. Its translation is CAISEWNNRVHGYTF.

CDR3: CASSFGGGGDSPLHF. CDR3 bases: TGTGCCAGCAGCTTCGGGGGAGGGGGCGATTCACCCCTCCACTTT. The gene calls are TRBV7-9 and TRBJ1-6; 7 bases are shared with TRBD1. The CDR3 runs to 15 residues. The V gene end was trimmed by 3 bases and the J gene end by 8 bases; junction bases not matched to a gene: 7. Germline V gives CDR1 SEHNR, CDR2 FQNEAQ (reference sequence).

The chain employs TRBV24-1 and TRBJ2-7; D is ambiguous. Between the trimmed V and J ends, which lost 2 bases and 7 bases, there was a span of 14 bases. Germline-derived CDR1 and CDR2 are KGHDR and SFDVKD. The CDR3 runs 14 residues. CDR3 DNA: TGTGCCACCAGTGATTCCCGGACCTCCGGGGAGCAGTACTTC. Amino acids: CATSDSRTSGEQYF.

The chain employs TRBV28 and TRBJ1-1; D is uncertain. Trimming left V 6 bases short and J 5 bases short, with 19 bases between. In germline, CDR1 is MDHEN, CDR2 SYDVKM. This CDR3 is built from 15 residues. The CDR3 sequence: CASRDYRRGLTEAFF. The DNA of the CDR3 is TGTGCCAGCAGGGACTACCGGAGAGGCCTAACTGAAGCTTTCTTT.

V is TRBV27 and J is TRBJ1-5; D is undetermined. Between the trimmed V and J ends, which lost 2 bases and 5 bases, there was a span of 10 bases. The CDR3 is 14 residues long. Germline CDR1 MNHEY, CDR2 SMNVEV (reference sequence). The CDR3 is CASSLRGLHQPQHF. The CDR3 nucleotides read TGTGCCAGCAGTTTACGAGGATTACATCAGCCCCAGCATTTT.

This chain joins TRBV11-2 and TRBJ1-1; D unresolved. Germline V gene lookup returns CDR1 SGHAT and CDR2 FQNNGV. The CDR3 loop spans 12 amino acids. The V end lost 7 bases, the J end lost 1 base, and 7 bases lay between the germline ends. The DNA for the CDR3 is TGTGCCAGCACCTTTGGGAACACTGAAGCTTTCTTT. Translated: CASTFGNTEAFF.

The chain uses TRBV5-4 and TRBJ2-3; 12 bases agree with TRBD2. The germline V gene encodes CDR1 SGHNT and CDR2 YYREEE (reference sequence). The length of the CDR3 is 16 residues. After removal of 2 bases from V and 1 base from J, the junction contained 2 bases not matched to a gene. The chain's CDR3 is CASSLRTSGGTDTQYF. The DNA of the CDR3 is TGTGCCAGCAGCTTAAGGACTAGCGGGGGCACAGATACGCAGTATTTT. Combining the CDR3 with reference TRBV5-4 and TRBJ2-3 gives the whole variable domain ETGVTQSPTHLIKTRGQQVTLRCSSQSGHNTVSWYQQALGQGPQFIFQYYREEENGRGNFPPRFSGLQFPNYSSELNVNALELDDSALYLCASSLRTSGGTDTQYFGPGTRLTVL.

The chain uses TRBV9 and TRBJ2-3, with D perhaps TRBD1 (6 bases). V shed 4 bases and J shed 3 bases, with 9 bases lying between them. Per germline, CDR1 SGDLS and CDR2 YYNGEE. The CDR3 contains 13 residues. Here the CDR3 reads CASSPGTTDTQYF. The CDR3 bases are TGTGCCAGCAGCCCCGGGACAACAGATACGCAGTATTTT.

The J gene is TRBJ2-4, the V gene TRBV27; D perhaps matches TRBD2 (6 bases). V lost 4 bases and J lost 0, with 13 bases in between. Per the germline V gene, CDR1 is MNHEY and CDR2 is SMNVEV (reference sequence). This CDR3 contains 16 residues. In DNA, the CDR3 is TGTGCCAGCAGTTCTCCGGGACTCTCAGCCAAAAACATTCAGTACTTC. Amino acids: CASSSPGLSAKNIQYF.

The chain combines TRBV27 with TRBJ1-2, with D tentatively TRBD1 (5 bases). V lost 2 bases, J lost 7 bases, and 17 bases lay in between. This CDR3 has 15 amino acids. Germline CDR1 reads MNHEY; CDR2 reads SMNVEV (reference sequence). CDR3 region: CASSLRQPIGGGYTF. In DNA form, the CDR3 reads TGTGCCAGCAGTTTAAGGCAGCCGATTGGGGGTGGCTACACCTTC.

This clone has only one observation. The chain is built from TRBV6-5 and TRBJ1-1; no definite D call. Deletions cut 5 bases from V and 6 bases from J, with 19 bases between. CDR1 MNHEY and CDR2 SVGAGI come from the germline V gene. The CDR3 extends over 15 amino acids. The DNA of the CDR3 is TGTGCCAGCAGTCTTGTTTATATTGTTGGCGCTGAAGCTTTCTTT. It encodes CASSLVYIVGAEAFF.

CDR3 coding DNA: TGTGCCAGCAGCCAAGGTAGCGAGGCCCACGAGCAGTACTTC. Its translation: CASSQGSEAHEQYF. The chain employs TRBV4-2 and TRBJ2-7; tentatively, D is TRBD2 (5 bases). V dropped 1 base and J dropped 5 bases, with 12 bases sitting between them. From germline, CDR1 is LGHNA and CDR2 YNFKEQ. CDR3 length equals 14 residues.

The gene calls are TRBV9 and TRBJ1-2; no reliable D call. This CDR3 region has 14 residues. V was pared by 3 bases and J by 2 bases, with 11 bases between. The V gene's germline CDR1 is SGDLS and CDR2 YYNGEE. The CDR3 here is CASSERTGNYGYTF. The DNA of the CDR3 is TGTGCCAGCAGCGAAAGGACGGGGAACTATGGCTACACCTTC.

The chain is built from TRBV9 and TRBJ2-7, with 9 bases that match TRBD1. The V and J ends lost 1 base and 4 bases, in that order; junction bases with no gene match: 6. Germline V lookup: CDR1 SGDLS, CDR2 YYNGEE. The CDR3 is 15 amino acids. The CDR3 reads CASSVKGDRVYEQYF. CDR3 nucleotide sequence: TGTGCCAGCAGCGTAAAGGGGGACAGGGTTTACGAGCAGTACTTC.

The chain carries TRBV4-1 and TRBJ1-2, with TRBD1 as a possible D gene (6 bases). The V gene lost 0 bases and the J gene lost 4 bases, with 21 bases spanning the gap. Germline-derived CDR1 and CDR2 are MGHRA and YSYEKL. The CDR3 is 18 residues long. CDR3 region: CASSQERSDRLLTYGYTF. The CDR3 nucleotides are TGCGCCAGCAGCCAAGAGAGATCGGACAGACTCCTGACCTATGGCTACACCTTC.

The chain recombines TRBV27 with TRBJ1-2; maybe TRBD1 (6 bases). CDR1 MNHEY and CDR2 SMNVEV come from the germline V gene (reference sequence). V lost 6 bases to trimming and J lost 1 base, with 12 bases between them. The CDR3 has 14 amino acids. CDR3 loop: CASRNQGFNYGYTF. CDR3 nucleotide sequence: TGTGCCAGCAGAAATCAGGGGTTTAACTATGGCTACACCTTC.

The chain carries TRBV5-4 and TRBJ2-2; D may match TRBD1 or TRBD2 (6 bases each). The germline gives CDR1 SGHNT, CDR2 YYREEE (reference sequence). V shed 4 bases and J shed 3 bases, with 16 bases lying between them. This CDR3 region has 16 residues. Here the CDR3 reads CASSPRGGRDTGELFF. CDR3 DNA sequence: TGTGCCAGCAGCCCCCGAGGGGGGCGCGACACCGGGGAGCTGTTTTTT.